The T cell receptor (beta chain) under discussion was sequenced for a study of blood T cell repertoires in COVID-19. This clone came up once. Self-reported history from a screening survey and questionnaire set each donor's cohort. Method: immunoSEQ multiplex PCR; TCRdb's copy keeps in-frame clones and lacks some. The table has a few hundred thousand clones, around 90% seen once; the top ten hold around 15%. The source material was PBMCs or T cells enriched from blood (not recorded which). The receptor's source is a man in his thirties or forties who had been exposed to COVID-19.

The CDR3: CASSFSGTEAFF. The CDR3 DNA reads as TGTGCCAGCAGCTTTTCGGGCACTGAAGCTTTCTTT. The rearrangement links TRBV5-4 to TRBJ1-1; D gene unclear. The CDR3 is made up of 12 amino acids. Germline values: CDR1 SGHNT, CDR2 YYREEE (reference sequence). V was clipped by 2 bases and J by 4 bases, with 6 bases between them.